This TCR beta chain was recovered during a study of human T cells and chemical hapten exposure. Study context: The study patch tested 0.01% DPC on the upper back and read results at 6 days. Patients having alopecia areata, totalis or universalis were mostly female.

Trimming removed 7 bases from V and 3 bases from J, with 12 bases in between. This CDR3 contains 12 residues. Germline CDR1 SQVTM, CDR2 ANQGSEA. Notes on this clonotype: What it binds is unknown.

TCRdb re-called the RACE reads through MiXCR, storing one row per CDR3 protein. The repertoire holds tens of thousands of distinct CDR3 sequences, with 9.9% as singletons. Study results and limitations: The donors suffered from alopecia, so their immune response may not match that of healthy people.

Noted time point: patch test 3, about 24 weeks after DPC sensitization. This sample's treatment: therapeutic diphenylcyclopropenone sensitization with weekly scalp DPC. Patches went on only after blood had been drawn each time. V usage is TRBV29-1 and J usage is TRBJ1-1; perhaps TRBD1 as D (5 bases). The receptor's source is a woman aged 40 to 55 with alopecia areata. Some clones in this sample may be carry-over from other donors' samples. Sequencing used whole blood, obtained in connection with sensitization to the hapten diphenylcyclopropenone (DPC). This chain's CDR3 is CSAVRGHTEAFF. Here the CDR3 DNA reads TGCAGCGCTGTCCGGGGCCACACTGAAGCTTTCTTT.